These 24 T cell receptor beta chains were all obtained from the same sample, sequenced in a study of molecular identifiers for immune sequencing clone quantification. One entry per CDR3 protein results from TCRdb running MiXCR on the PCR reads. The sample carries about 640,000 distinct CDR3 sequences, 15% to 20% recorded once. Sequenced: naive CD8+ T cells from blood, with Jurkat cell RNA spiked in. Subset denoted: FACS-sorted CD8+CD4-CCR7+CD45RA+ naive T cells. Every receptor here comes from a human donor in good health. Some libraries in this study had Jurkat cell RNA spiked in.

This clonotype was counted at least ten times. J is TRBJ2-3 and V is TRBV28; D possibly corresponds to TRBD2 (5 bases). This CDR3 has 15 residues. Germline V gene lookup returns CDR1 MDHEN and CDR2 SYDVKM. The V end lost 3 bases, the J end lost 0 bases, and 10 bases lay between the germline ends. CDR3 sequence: CASSLEDLSTDTQYF. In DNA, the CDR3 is TGTGCCAGCAGTTTGGAGGACCTCAGCACAGATACGCAGTATTTT.

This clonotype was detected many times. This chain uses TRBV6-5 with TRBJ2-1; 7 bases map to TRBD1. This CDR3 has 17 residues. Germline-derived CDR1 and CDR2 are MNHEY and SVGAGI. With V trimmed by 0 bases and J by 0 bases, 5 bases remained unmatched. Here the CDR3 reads CASSYSGGGGSYNEQFF. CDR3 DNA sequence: TGTGCCAGCAGTTACTCAGGGGGCGGAGGCTCCTACAATGAGCAGTTCTTC.

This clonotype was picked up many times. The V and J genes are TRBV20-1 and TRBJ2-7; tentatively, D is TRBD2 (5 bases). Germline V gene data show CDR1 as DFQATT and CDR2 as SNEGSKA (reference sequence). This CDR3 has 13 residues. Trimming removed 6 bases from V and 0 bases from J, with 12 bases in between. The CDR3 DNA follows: TGCAGTGCCCTGAGCGGACTCTCCTACGAGCAGTACTTC. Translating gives CSALSGLSYEQYF.

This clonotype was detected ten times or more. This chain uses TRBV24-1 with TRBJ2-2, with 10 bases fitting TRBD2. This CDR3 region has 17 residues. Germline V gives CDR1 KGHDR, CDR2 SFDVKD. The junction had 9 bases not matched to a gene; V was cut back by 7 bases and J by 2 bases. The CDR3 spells CATRGSGRATNTGELFF. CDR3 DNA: TGTGCCACCAGAGGAAGCGGGAGGGCCACAAACACCGGGGAGCTGTTTTTT.

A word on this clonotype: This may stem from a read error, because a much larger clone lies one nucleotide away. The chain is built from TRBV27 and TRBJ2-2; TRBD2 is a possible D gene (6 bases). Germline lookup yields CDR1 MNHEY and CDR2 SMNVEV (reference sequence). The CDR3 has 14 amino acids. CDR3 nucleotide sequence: TGTGCCAGCAGAGTTAGTCCAAACACCGGGGGGCTGTTTTTT. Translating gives CASRVSPNTGGLFF.

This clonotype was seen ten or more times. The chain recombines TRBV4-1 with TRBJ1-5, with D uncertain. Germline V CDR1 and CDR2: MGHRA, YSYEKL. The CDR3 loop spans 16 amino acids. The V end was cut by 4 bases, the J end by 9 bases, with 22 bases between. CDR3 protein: CASSPYMQQSAGPQHF. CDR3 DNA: TGCGCCAGCAGCCCATATATGCAACAGTCGGCAGGGCCCCAGCATTTT.

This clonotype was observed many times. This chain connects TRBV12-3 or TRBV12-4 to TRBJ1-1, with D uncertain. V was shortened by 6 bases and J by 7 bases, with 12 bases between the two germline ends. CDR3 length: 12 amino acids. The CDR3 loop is CASSPGVHEAFF. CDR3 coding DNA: TGTGCCAGCAGCCCGGGAGTACATGAAGCTTTCTTT.

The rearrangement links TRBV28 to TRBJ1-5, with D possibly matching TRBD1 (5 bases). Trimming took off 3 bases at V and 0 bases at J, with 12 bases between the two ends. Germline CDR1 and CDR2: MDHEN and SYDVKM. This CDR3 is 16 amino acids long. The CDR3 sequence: CASSFIQGYSNQPQHF. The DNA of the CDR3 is TGTGCCAGCAGTTTCATCCAGGGATATAGCAATCAGCCCCAGCATTTT.

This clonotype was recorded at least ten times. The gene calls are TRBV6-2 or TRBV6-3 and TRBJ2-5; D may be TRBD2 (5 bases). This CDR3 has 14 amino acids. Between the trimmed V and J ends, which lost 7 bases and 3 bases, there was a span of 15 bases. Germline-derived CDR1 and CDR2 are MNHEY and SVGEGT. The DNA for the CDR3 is TGTGCCAGCACCCTTGGGAGCCTGGAAGAGACCCAGTACTTC. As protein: CASTLGSLEETQYF.

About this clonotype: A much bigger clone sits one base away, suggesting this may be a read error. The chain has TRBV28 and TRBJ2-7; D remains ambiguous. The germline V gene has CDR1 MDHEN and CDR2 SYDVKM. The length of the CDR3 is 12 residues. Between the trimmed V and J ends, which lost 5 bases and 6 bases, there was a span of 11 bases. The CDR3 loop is CASSDPRAEQYF. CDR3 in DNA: TGTGCCAGCAGTGATCCTCGGGCCGAGCAGTACTTC.

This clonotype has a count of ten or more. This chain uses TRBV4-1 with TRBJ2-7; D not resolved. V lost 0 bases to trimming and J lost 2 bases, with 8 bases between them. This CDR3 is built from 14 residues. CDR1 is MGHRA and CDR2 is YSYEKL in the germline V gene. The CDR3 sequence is CASSQDTVAYEQYF. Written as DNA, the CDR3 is TGCGCCAGCAGCCAAGATACGGTAGCCTACGAGCAGTACTTC.

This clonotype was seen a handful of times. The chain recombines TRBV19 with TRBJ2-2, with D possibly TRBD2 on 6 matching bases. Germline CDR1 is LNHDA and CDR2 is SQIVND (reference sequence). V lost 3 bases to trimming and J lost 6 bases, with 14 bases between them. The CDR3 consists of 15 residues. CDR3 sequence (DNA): TGTGCCAGTAGTATTTTCGGGGAGGCCGCCGGGGAGCTGTTTTTT. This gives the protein CASSIFGEAAGELFF.

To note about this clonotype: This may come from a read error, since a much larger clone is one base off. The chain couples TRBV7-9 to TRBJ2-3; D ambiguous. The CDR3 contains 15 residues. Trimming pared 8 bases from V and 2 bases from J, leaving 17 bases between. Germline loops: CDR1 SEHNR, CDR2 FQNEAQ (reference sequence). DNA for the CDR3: TGTGCCAGCGGCCCTAAACAGAGGCTCACAGATACGCAGTATTTT. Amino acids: CASGPKQRLTDTQYF.

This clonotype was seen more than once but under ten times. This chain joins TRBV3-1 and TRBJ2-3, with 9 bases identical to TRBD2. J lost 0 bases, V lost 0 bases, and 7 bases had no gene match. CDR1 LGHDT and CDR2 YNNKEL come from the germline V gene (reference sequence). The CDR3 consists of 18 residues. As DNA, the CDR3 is TGTGCCAGCAGCCAAGAACCTACTAGCGGGTTCAGCACAGATACGCAGTATTTT. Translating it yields CASSQEPTSGFSTDTQYF.

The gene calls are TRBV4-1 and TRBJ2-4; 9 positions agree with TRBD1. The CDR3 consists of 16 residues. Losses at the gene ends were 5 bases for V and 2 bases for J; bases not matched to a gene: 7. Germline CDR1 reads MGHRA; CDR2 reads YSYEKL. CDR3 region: CASSIQGAASKNIQYF. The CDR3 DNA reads TGCGCCAGCAGCATACAGGGGGCCGCTTCCAAAAACATTCAGTACTTC.

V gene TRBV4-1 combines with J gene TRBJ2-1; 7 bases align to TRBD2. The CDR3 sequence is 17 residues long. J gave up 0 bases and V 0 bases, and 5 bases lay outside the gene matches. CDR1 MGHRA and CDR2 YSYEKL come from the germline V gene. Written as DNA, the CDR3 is TGCGCCAGCAGCCAAGAGGGCGGGGGAAGCTCCTACAATGAGCAGTTCTTC. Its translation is CASSQEGGGSSYNEQFF.

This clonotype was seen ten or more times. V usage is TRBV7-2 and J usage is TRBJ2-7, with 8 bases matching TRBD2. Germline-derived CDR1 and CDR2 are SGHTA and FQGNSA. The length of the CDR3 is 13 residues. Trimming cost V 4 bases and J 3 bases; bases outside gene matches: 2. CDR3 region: CASSSGLGYEQYF. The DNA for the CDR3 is TGTGCCAGCAGCTCGGGACTAGGCTACGAGCAGTACTTC.

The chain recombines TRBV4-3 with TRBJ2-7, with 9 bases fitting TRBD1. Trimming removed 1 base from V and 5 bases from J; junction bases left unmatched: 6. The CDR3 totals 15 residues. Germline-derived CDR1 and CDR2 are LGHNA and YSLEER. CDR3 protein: CASSQGLGTGHEQYF. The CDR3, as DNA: TGCGCCAGCAGCCAAGGCCTGGGGACAGGGCACGAGCAGTACTTC.

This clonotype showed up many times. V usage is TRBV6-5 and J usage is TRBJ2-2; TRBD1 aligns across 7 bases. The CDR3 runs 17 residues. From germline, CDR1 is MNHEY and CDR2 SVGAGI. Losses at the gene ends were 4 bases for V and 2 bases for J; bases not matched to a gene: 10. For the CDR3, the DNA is TGTGCCAGCAGTTCCGACAGGGCCGGGGAAAACACCGGGGAGCTGTTTTTT. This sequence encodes CASSSDRAGENTGELFF.

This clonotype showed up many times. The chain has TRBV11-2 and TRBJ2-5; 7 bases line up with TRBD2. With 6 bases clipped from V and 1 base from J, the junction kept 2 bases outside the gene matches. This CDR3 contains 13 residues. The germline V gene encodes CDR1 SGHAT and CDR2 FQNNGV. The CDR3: CASSGLVQETQYF. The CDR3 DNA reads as TGTGCCAGCAGTGGACTAGTCCAAGAGACCCAGTACTTC.

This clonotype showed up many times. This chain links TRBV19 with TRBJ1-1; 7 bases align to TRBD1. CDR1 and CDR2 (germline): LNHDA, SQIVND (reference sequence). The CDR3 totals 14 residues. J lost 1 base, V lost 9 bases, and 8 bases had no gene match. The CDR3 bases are TGTGCCAGCAGTCCGCGGGACAGGAACACTGAAGCTTTCTTT. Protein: CASSPRDRNTEAFF.

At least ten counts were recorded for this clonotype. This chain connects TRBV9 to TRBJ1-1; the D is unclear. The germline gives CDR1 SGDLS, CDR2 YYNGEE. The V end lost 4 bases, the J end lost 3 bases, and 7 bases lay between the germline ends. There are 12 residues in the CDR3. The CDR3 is CASSTGDTEAFF. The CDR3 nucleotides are TGTGCCAGCAGCACCGGTGACACTGAAGCTTTCTTT.

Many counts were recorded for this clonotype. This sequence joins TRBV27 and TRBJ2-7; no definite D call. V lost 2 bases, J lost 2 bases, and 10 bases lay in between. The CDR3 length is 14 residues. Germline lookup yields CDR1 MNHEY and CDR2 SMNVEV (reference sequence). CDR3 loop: CASSLIDGTYEQYF. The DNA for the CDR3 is TGTGCCAGCAGTTTAATCGACGGTACCTACGAGCAGTACTTC.

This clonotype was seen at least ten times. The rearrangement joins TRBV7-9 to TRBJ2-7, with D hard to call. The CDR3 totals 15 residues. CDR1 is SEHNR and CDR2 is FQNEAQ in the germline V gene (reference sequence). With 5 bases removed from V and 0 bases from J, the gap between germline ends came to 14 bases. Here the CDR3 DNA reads TGTGCCAGCAGCCTCGAGACCACAAGCTCCTACGAGCAGTACTTC. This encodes CASSLETTSSYEQYF.